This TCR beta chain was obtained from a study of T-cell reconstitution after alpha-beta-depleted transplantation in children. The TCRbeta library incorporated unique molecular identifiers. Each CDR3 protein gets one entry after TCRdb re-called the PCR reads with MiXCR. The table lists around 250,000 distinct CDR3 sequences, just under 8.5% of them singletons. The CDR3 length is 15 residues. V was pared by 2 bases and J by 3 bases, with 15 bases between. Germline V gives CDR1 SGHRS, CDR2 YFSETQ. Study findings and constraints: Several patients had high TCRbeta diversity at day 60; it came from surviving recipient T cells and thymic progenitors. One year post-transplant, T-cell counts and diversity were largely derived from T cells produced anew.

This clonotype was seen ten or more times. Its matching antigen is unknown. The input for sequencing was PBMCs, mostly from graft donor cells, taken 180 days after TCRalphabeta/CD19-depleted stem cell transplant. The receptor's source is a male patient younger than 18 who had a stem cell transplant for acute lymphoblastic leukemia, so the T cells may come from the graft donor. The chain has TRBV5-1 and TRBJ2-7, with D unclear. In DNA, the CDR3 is TGCGCCAGCAGCTTCGACAAGGCCCCCCTCTACGAGCAGTACTTC. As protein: CASSFDKAPLYEQYF.